Listed here are 2 T cell receptor beta chains from one sample, sequenced in a study of identical twins. TCRdb analysed the 5' RACE reads with MiXCR anew, one entry per CDR3 protein. The profile shows approximately 620,000 distinct CDR3 sequences, over 8.5% of them singletons. This sample also belongs to another study, concerning yellow fever vaccine responses in identical twins.

Sequenced: PBMCs. These receptors were collected from a woman aged 18-35 years in good health.

The chain joins TRBV6-4 to TRBJ2-3, with a possible D match to TRBD1 (5 bases). V was pared by 3 bases and J by 8 bases, with 21 bases between. CDR1 is MRHNA and CDR2 is SNTAGT in the germline V gene. The CDR3 runs 16 residues. The CDR3 spells CASSESPWVSQGTQYF. In nucleotides, the CDR3 is TGTGCCAGCAGTGAATCCCCCTGGGTTAGCCAGGGTACGCAGTATTTT.

The V gene is TRBV10-3, the J gene TRBJ2-7, with D uncertain. CDR3 size: 14 residues. V was clipped by 0 bases and J by 6 bases, with 12 bases between them. The germline V gene encodes CDR1 ENHRY and CDR2 SYGVKD. The CDR3 loop reads CAISESGSGPEQYF. DNA of the CDR3: TGTGCCATCAGTGAGTCGGGTAGTGGGCCCGAGCAGTACTTC.